Below, one T cell receptor beta chain is given with its context. The antigen remains unidentified. This entry comes from a study of T-cell reconstitution after alpha-beta-depleted transplantation in children. Findings of the study overall: Recipient T cells and thymic progenitors that survived gave rise to the high TCRbeta diversity observed at day 60 in some patients. Counts and diversity of T cells one year after transplant came mostly from newly produced T cells. As was reported, about two months after transplant, alpha-beta T cells came from several hundred expanded graft clones.

The CDR3 sequence is 13 residues long. Germline assignment: CDR1 SGDLS and CDR2 YYNGEE. The V end was cut by 0 bases, the J end by 8 bases, with 9 bases between. A library of TCRbeta sequences, prepared with unique molecular identifiers, was generated. Each CDR3 protein gets one entry after TCRdb re-called the PCR reads with MiXCR. The repertoire includes about 580,000 distinct CDR3 sequences, roughly 23% of them detected once, and roughly an eighth sits in the top ten. The V call is TRBV9, the J call TRBJ2-1, with a weak D call TRBD1 (5 bases). This specimen consisted of PBMCs, mostly from graft donor cells, obtained 360 days after TCRalphabeta/CD19-depleted stem cell transplant. This sequence originates from a boy less than two years old who had a stem cell transplant for acute myeloid leukemia, so the T cells may come from the graft donor. The CDR3 loop reads CASSVEVGDEQFF. The CDR3 DNA reads as TGTGCCAGCAGCGTAGAGGTAGGGGATGAGCAGTTCTTC.